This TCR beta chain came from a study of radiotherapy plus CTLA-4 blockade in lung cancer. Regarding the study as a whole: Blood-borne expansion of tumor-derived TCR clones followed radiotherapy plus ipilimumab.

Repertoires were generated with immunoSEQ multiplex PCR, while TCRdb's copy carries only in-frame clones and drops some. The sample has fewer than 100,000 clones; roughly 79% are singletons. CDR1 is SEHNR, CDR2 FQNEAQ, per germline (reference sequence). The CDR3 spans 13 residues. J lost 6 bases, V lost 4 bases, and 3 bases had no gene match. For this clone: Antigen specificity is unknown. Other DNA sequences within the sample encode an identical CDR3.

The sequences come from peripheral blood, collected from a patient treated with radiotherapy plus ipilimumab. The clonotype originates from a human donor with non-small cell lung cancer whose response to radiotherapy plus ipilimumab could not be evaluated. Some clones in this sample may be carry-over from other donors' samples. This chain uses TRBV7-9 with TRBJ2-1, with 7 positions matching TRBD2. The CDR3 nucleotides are TGTGCCAGCAGCTCCGGCGGGGGCAATGAGCAGTTCTTC. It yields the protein CASSSGGGNEQFF.